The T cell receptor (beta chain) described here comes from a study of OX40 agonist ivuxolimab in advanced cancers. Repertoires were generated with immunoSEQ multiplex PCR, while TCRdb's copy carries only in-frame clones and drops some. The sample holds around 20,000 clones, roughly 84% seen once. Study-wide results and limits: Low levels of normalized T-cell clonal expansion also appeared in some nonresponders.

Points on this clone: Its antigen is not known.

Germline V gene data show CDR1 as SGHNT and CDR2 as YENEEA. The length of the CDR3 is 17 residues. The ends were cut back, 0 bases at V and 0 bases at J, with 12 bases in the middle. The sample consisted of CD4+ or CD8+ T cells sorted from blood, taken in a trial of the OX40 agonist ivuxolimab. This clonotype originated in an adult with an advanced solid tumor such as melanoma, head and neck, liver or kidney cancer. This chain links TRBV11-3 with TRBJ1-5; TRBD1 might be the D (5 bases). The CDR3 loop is CASSLDRRDYSNQPQHF. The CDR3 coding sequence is TGTGCCAGCAGCTTAGATCGCAGGGACTATAGCAATCAGCCCCAGCATTTT.